This T cell receptor (beta chain) was recorded in a study of metastatic and nonmetastatic thyroid tumors. In the authors' workflow: Built for papillary thyroid cancer, a distant-metastasis classifier drew on CDR3 differences across clinicopathological groups. TCRdb re-called clones via MiXCR from the PCR reads. These V and J calls derive from TCRdb rather than the authors' analysis. There are some 8,500 clones in the sample; approximately 34% occur only once, and under 25% lies in the top ten. On this clone itself: This sample also contains other DNA sequences that code for the same CDR3.

Per germline, CDR1 SNHLY and CDR2 FYNNEI. The CDR3 has 16 residues. J was trimmed by 4 bases and V by 9 bases; bases with no gene match: 14. Until they underwent thyroid surgery, no patient had received any treatment. V is TRBV2 and J is TRBJ2-5; 10 bases align to TRBD2. The clonotype was recovered from a female donor with papillary thyroid cancer or a benign thyroid nodule (not recorded which). Some clones in this sample may be carry-over from other donors' samples. Sequences were obtained from tumor tissue. The CDR3 DNA reads as TGTGCCAGTCAGGGTCGGGCTAGCGGGGGTGGAGAGACCCAGTACTTC. Its translation: CASQGRASGGGETQYF.